This TCR beta chain was sequenced in a study of blood T cell repertoires in COVID-19. Study summary: Material from acute and convalescent COVID-19 was sourced from the United States, Italy and Spain. T cells, B-cell-depleted T cells, or PBMCs provided the cDNA or gDNA that served as material.

This clone was seen only once. TCRdb keeps only in-frame clones here, not all; method: immunoSEQ multiplex PCR. Seen here are about 150,000 clones, roughly nine tenths observed once, and the top ten hold 3.5% to 4.5%. Sequenced material: peripheral blood. This clonotype originated in a woman aged 55 to 70 with active or convalescent COVID-19.

The CDR3 DNA follows: TGTGCCAGCAGTCGACTGAGCACTAATGAAAAACTGTTTTTT. Translation: CASSRLSTNEKLFF. J is TRBJ1-4 and V is TRBV7-9; no clear D gene. The CDR3 has 14 amino acids. The V gene's germline CDR1 is SEHNR and CDR2 FQNEAQ (reference sequence). Trimming removed 6 bases from V and 2 bases from J, with 10 bases in between. Drawing the rest from reference TRBV7-9 and TRBJ1-4, the complete variable domain is DTGVSQNPRHKITKRGQNVTFRCDPISEHNRLYWYRQTLGQGPEFLTYFQNEAQLEKSRLLSDRFSAERPKGSFSTLEIQRTEQGDSAMYLCASSRLSTNEKLFFGSGTQLSVL.